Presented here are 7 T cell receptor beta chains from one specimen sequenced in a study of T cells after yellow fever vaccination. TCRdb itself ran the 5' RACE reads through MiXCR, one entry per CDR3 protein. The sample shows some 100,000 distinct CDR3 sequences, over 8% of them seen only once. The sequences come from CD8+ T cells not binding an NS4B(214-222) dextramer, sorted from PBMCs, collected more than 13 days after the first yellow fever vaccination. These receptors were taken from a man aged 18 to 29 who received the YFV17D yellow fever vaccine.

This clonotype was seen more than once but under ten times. The CDR3 DNA reads as TGCGCCAGCAGCGGACCGGGACTAGCGTTCCCGCAGTATTTT. Its translation is CASSGPGLAFPQYF. The chain is built from TRBV4-1 and TRBJ2-3, with 10 bases that match TRBD2. With V trimmed by 5 bases and J by 10 bases, 9 bases remained unmatched. Germline V gene sequence: CDR1 MGHRA, CDR2 YSYEKL. The CDR3 totals 14 residues.

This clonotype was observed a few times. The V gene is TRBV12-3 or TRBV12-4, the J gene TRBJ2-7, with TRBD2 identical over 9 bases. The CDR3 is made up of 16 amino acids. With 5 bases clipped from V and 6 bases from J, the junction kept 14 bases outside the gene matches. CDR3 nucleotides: TGTGCCAGCAGTCCCGGGAGTAGCGGGGGTCTCAGCGAGCAGTACGTC. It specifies CASSPGSSGGLSEQYV.

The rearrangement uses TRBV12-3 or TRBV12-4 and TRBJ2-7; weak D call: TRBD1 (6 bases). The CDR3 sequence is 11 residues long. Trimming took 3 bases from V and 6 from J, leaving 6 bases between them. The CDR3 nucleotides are TGTGCCAGCAGTTTGACAGGCGAGCAGTACTTC. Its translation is CASSLTGEQYF.

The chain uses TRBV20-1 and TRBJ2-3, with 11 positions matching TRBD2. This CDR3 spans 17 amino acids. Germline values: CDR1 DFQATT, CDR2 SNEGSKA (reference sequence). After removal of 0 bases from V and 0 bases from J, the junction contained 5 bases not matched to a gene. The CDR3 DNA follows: TGCAGTGCTAGAGATAGTGCTAGCGGGGGGAGCACAGATACGCAGTATTTT. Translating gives CSARDSASGGSTDTQYF.

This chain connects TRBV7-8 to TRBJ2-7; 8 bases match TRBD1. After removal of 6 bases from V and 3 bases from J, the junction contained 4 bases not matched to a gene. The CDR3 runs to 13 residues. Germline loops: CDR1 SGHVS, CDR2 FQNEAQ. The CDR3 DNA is TGTGCCAGCAGTCACACAGGGGGCTACGAGCAGTACTTC. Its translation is CASSHTGGYEQYF.

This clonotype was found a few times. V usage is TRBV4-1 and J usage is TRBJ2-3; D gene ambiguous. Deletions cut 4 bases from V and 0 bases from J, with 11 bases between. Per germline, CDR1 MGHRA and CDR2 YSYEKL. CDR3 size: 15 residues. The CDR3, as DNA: TGCGCCAGCAGCCCGCTCGGGCCTAGCACAGATACGCAGTATTTT. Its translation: CASSPLGPSTDTQYF.

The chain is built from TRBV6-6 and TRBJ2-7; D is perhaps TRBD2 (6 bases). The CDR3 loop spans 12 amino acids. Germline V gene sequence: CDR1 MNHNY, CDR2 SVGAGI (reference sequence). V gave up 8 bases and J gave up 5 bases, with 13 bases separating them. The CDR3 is CASGPGRNEQYV. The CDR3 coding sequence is TGTGCCAGCGGGCCGGGGAGGAACGAGCAGTACGTC.